Below are 27 T cell receptor beta chains sequenced from a single sample in a study of T cell responses to AZD1222 COVID-19 vaccine. Clones were sequenced by immunoSEQ multiplex PCR, and TCRdb holds only the in-frame ones, with some missing. This table has 70,000 to 90,000 clones, 70% to 90% appearing once. Here the sequenced sample was peripheral blood, taken 28 days after the second AZD1222 dose. The receptor source for this set is an adult who received the AZD1222 COVID-19 vaccine.

Ten or more counts support this clone. This chain uses TRBV6-6 with TRBJ2-2; 7 bases align to TRBD1. This CDR3 is built from 14 residues. V gave up 7 bases and J gave up 0 bases; unmatched junction bases: 2. CDR1 is MNHNY and CDR2 is SVGAGI in the germline V gene (reference sequence). CDR3 sequence (DNA): TGTGCCAGCACCGGGACAGCGAACACCGGGGAGCTGTTTTTT. Residues: CASTGTANTGELFF.

The chain has TRBV5-1 and TRBJ2-7; 8 bases align to TRBD1. The CDR3 runs 16 residues. Germline V gene data show CDR1 as SGHRS and CDR2 as YFSETQ. J was trimmed by 2 bases and V by 4 bases; bases with no gene match: 11. The CDR3 DNA is TGCGCCAGCAGCACATCTTCGGGACAGGCGCCCTACGAGCAGTACTTC. It specifies CASSTSSGQAPYEQYF.

The chain is built from TRBV7-2 and TRBJ2-5; 12 bases map to TRBD2. The CDR3 has 15 amino acids. Trimming cost V 4 bases and J 5 bases; bases outside gene matches: 5. The germline gives CDR1 SGHTA, CDR2 FQGNSA. Here the CDR3 reads CASSSTSGGHETQYF. CDR3 sequence (DNA): TGTGCCAGCAGCTCGACTAGCGGGGGCCATGAGACCCAGTACTTC.

The chain combines TRBV7-9 with TRBJ2-2; D ambiguous. The ends were cut back, 1 base at V and 4 bases at J, with 7 bases in the middle. There are 14 residues in the CDR3. Germline loops: CDR1 SEHNR, CDR2 FQNEAQ (reference sequence). The CDR3 nucleotides read TGTGCCAGCAGCTTAGGCCAGAGCACCGGGGAGCTGTTTTTT. It codes for CASSLGQSTGELFF.

The chain couples TRBV6-4 to TRBJ1-4; 7 bases align to TRBD1. The CDR3 covers 14 residues. Trimming removed 7 bases from V and 4 bases from J; junction bases left unmatched: 6. Germline lookup yields CDR1 MRHNA and CDR2 SNTAGT. The CDR3 protein is CASTRDRVNEKLFF. CDR3 coding DNA: TGTGCCAGCACCCGAGACAGGGTTAATGAAAAACTGTTTTTT.

The J gene is TRBJ2-7, the V gene TRBV15, with TRBD1 identical over 9 bases. J lost 1 base, V lost 1 base, and 8 bases had no gene match. The CDR3 is 17 amino acids. CDR1 is LNHNV, CDR2 YYDKDF, per germline (reference sequence). As DNA, the CDR3 is TGTGCCACCAGCAGAGGATCCGGGACAGGGAGTTCCTACGAGCAGTACTTC. Its translation: CATSRGSGTGSSYEQYF.

The DNA for the CDR3 is TGTGCCAGCAGCCAAGCCATTGACAGGACTAATGGCTACACCTTC. Its translation is CASSQAIDRTNGYTF. This chain links TRBV4-2 with TRBJ1-2, with D perhaps matching TRBD1 (6 bases). The V end lost 1 base, the J end lost 6 bases, and 15 bases lay between the germline ends. The germline V gene encodes CDR1 LGHNA and CDR2 YNFKEQ. The length of the CDR3 is 15 residues.

The chain has TRBV5-6 and TRBJ2-2, with D perhaps matching TRBD1 (5 bases). Germline lookup yields CDR1 SGHDT and CDR2 YYEEEE. The CDR3 consists of 16 residues. Deletions cut 6 bases from V and 2 bases from J, with 17 bases between. The CDR3 loop is CASTQPDRGNTGELFF. The CDR3 nucleotides are TGTGCCAGCACCCAACCCGACAGAGGAAACACCGGGGAGCTGTTTTTT.

This clone has only one observation. The chain uses TRBV5-1 and TRBJ2-3; D could derive from TRBD1 or TRBD2 (5 bases each). The germline gives CDR1 SGHRS, CDR2 YFSETQ. The CDR3 covers 15 residues. V dropped 4 bases and J dropped 1 base, with 13 bases sitting between them. The CDR3 protein is CASSTGRGGTDTQYF. CDR3 bases: TGCGCCAGCAGCACGGGACGAGGCGGCACAGATACGCAGTATTTT.

Here the CDR3 reads CAGSSDSGAMYEQYF. CDR3 DNA sequence: TGTGCCGGCTCCTCGGACTCCGGAGCGATGTACGAGCAGTACTTC. This chain connects TRBV5-4 to TRBJ2-7; perhaps TRBD2 as D (5 bases). V dropped 10 bases and J dropped 4 bases, with 24 bases sitting between them. The CDR3 loop spans 15 amino acids. Germline V gene data show CDR1 as SGHNT and CDR2 as YYREEE (reference sequence). The variable domain in full, completed from reference TRBV5-4 and TRBJ2-7, reads ETGVTQSPTHLIKTRGQQVTLRCSSQSGHNTVSWYQQALGQGPQFIFQYYREEENGRGNFPPRFSGLQFPNYSSELNVNALELDDSALYLCAGSSDSGAMYEQYFGPGTRLTVT.

This chain uses TRBV11-3 with TRBJ1-4, with TRBD1 as a possible D gene (5 bases). The CDR3 consists of 16 residues. The germline CDR1 and CDR2 sequences are SGHNT and YENEEA. The V end lost 0 bases, the J end lost 3 bases, and 11 bases lay between the germline ends. CDR3 in DNA: TGTGCCAGCAGCTTAGACGGACAAGGCCCTAATGAAAAACTGTTTTTT. Its translation is CASSLDGQGPNEKLFF.

This chain joins TRBV7-2 and TRBJ1-2, with D possibly TRBD1 on 5 matching bases. V shed 5 bases and J shed 8 bases, with 12 bases lying between them. Germline CDR1 is SGHTA and CDR2 is FQGNSA. This CDR3 spans 12 amino acids. The CDR3 DNA reads TGTGCCAGCAGCCCCGAGGGGCGCGGCTACACCTTC. Encoded protein: CASSPEGRGYTF.

The chain employs TRBV20-1 and TRBJ1-2, with D hard to call. Germline CDR1 is DFQATT and CDR2 is SNEGSKA (reference sequence). CDR3 length: 11 residues. The CDR3 here is CASSPNYGYTF. The CDR3 DNA is TGCGCCAGTAGTCCTAACTATGGCTACACCTTC.

This clone came up once. This rearrangement joins TRBV6-6 to TRBJ2-7; 11 nucleotides agree with TRBD2. V lost 6 bases and J lost 6; bases outside the gene matches: 7. The CDR3 is 14 amino acids. Germline CDR1 reads MNHNY; CDR2 reads SVGAGI (reference sequence). The CDR3 spells CASRTTGTSGEQYF. CDR3 nucleotides: TGTGCCAGCAGGACAACCGGGACTAGCGGCGAGCAGTACTTC.

V and J are TRBV25-1 and TRBJ2-4; D gene ambiguous. CDR1 MGHDK and CDR2 SYGVNS come from the germline V gene. V lost 5 bases and J 4 bases, leaving 9 bases between the germline ends. The CDR3 totals 13 residues. CDR3 nucleotides: TGTGCCAGCAGTAAGGCGGATAAAAACATTCAGTACTTC. It yields the protein CASSKADKNIQYF.

The chain couples TRBV29-1 to TRBJ2-7; tentatively, D is TRBD2 (6 bases). CDR1 and CDR2 (germline): SQVTM, ANQGSEA. V shed 6 bases and J shed 0 bases, with 15 bases lying between them. The CDR3 runs to 14 residues. The CDR3 is CSVRSLAYSYEQYF. CDR3 sequence (DNA): TGCAGCGTGAGGAGCCTAGCGTACTCCTACGAGCAGTACTTC.

The genes are TRBV12-5 and TRBJ1-2, with D unresolved. Trimming left V 1 base short and J 0 bases short, with 9 bases between. This CDR3 has 15 amino acids. CDR1 LGHNT and CDR2 FRNRAP come from the germline V gene. The CDR3, as DNA: TGTGCTAGTGGTTTGGGTTTAGTAGCTAACTATGGCTACACCTTC. Translation: CASGLGLVANYGYTF.

The rearrangement links TRBV11-3 to TRBJ2-3; 10 bases agree with TRBD2. Per the germline V gene, CDR1 is SGHNT and CDR2 is YENEEA. Unmatched junction bases numbered 9, after V lost 1 base and J lost 8 bases. This CDR3 is 16 amino acids long. The DNA of the CDR3 is TGTGCCAGCAGCTTAGTACAACTAGCGGGACGTGGTACGCAGTATTTT. Amino acids: CASSLVQLAGRGTQYF.

The chain uses TRBV5-4 and TRBJ2-3; 13 positions agree with TRBD2. The CDR3 contains 16 residues. Per the germline V gene, CDR1 is SGHNT and CDR2 is YYREEE (reference sequence). With V trimmed by 6 bases and J by 2 bases, 6 bases remained unmatched. CDR3: CASKGTSGASTDTQYF. CDR3 nucleotides: TGTGCCAGCAAGGGGACTAGCGGGGCCTCCACAGATACGCAGTATTTT.

The chain couples TRBV10-3 to TRBJ1-2; D not resolved. The CDR3 spans 15 residues. From germline, CDR1 is ENHRY and CDR2 SYGVKD. Deletions cut 3 bases from V and 1 base from J, with 12 bases between. CDR3 coding DNA: TGTGCCATCAGTGAAGGCGGGAAGGATAACTATGGCTACACCTTC. It codes for CAISEGGKDNYGYTF.

This clone showed up just a few times. The DNA of the CDR3 is TGTGCCTGGAGTGTGGTCAGTGGTAATTCACCCCTCCACTTT. It encodes CAWSVVSGNSPLHF. This sequence joins TRBV30 and TRBJ1-6; D unresolved. This CDR3 is 14 amino acids long. V was trimmed by 0 bases and J by 6 bases, leaving 9 bases between them. Germline lookup yields CDR1 GTSNPN and CDR2 SVGIG (reference sequence).

V usage is TRBV4-2 and J usage is TRBJ1-6; D not certain. The germline gives CDR1 LGHNA, CDR2 YNFKEQ. The CDR3 sequence is 14 residues long. V gave up 0 bases and J gave up 9 bases, with 9 bases separating them. CDR3 bases: TGTGCCAGCAGCCAAGATCCCCCCCGTTCACCCCTCCACTTT. Residues: CASSQDPPRSPLHF.

The chain joins TRBV5-4 to TRBJ2-7; TRBD2 matches at 7 bases. Trimming took 4 bases from V and 3 from J; bases not matched to a gene: 7. Germline CDR1 reads SGHNT; CDR2 reads YYREEE (reference sequence). The CDR3 has 14 amino acids. The CDR3 DNA sequence: TGTGCCAGCAGCCCCGGGGAGGGTAACTACGAGCAGTACGTC. Its protein is CASSPGEGNYEQYV.

CDR3: CASKLQGSGNTEAFF. For the CDR3, the DNA is TGTGCCAGCAAACTCCAGGGTTCCGGTAACACTGAAGCTTTCTTT. The chain links TRBV5-8 to TRBJ1-1, with D possibly being TRBD1 (5 bases). Germline CDR1 is SGHTS and CDR2 is YDEGEE. Trimming took off 6 bases at V and 2 bases at J, with 17 bases between the two ends. The CDR3 spans 15 residues.

The gene calls are TRBV5-1 and TRBJ2-1; D possibly corresponds to TRBD2 (5 bases). This CDR3 has 15 amino acids. The V end lost 3 bases, the J end lost 7 bases, and 17 bases lay between the germline ends. Germline CDR1 and CDR2: SGHRS and YFSETQ. The CDR3 DNA follows: TGCGCCAGCAGCTGGACGGACTCTATGAGGAATGAGCAGTTCTTC. The encoded protein is CASSWTDSMRNEQFF.

Only one count was recorded for this clone. V is TRBV29-1 and J is TRBJ1-6; D uncertain. V gave up 1 base and J gave up 3 bases, with 19 bases separating them. Germline loops: CDR1 SQVTM, CDR2 ANQGSEA. The CDR3 runs to 18 residues. The CDR3 nucleotides are TGCAGCGTTGAAGGGCACGGCTTCCCAACTCTCTATAATTCACCCCTCCACTTT. Its translation is CSVEGHGFPTLYNSPLHF.

CDR3 in amino acids: CASSPSWSNQPQHF. The DNA of the CDR3 is TGTGCCAGCAGTCCTAGTTGGAGCAATCAGCCCCAGCATTTT. The chain is built from TRBV27 and TRBJ1-5; D remains unclear. The CDR3 has 14 residues. V lost 5 bases to trimming and J lost 1 base, with 9 bases between them. CDR1 MNHEY and CDR2 SMNVEV come from the germline V gene (reference sequence).